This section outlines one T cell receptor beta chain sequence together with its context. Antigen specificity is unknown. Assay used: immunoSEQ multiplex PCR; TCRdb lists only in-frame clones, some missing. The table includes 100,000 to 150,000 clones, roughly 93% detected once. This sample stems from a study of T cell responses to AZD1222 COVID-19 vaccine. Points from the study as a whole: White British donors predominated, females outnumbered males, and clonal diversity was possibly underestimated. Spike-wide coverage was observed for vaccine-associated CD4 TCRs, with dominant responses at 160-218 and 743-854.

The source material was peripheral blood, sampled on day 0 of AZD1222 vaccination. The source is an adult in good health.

The CDR3 DNA reads as TGTGCCAGCAGCCCAGTCCTCAGGGGGAGCTCCTACAATGAGCAGTTCTTC. Translated: CASSPVLRGSSYNEQFF. The chain employs TRBV4-2 and TRBJ2-1, with TRBD1 matching over 7 bases. V was pared by 4 bases and J by 0 bases, with 9 bases of the junction left unmatched. The germline V gene encodes CDR1 LGHNA and CDR2 YNFKEQ. The CDR3 has 17 amino acids.